The TCR beta chain under discussion was sequenced for a study of monozygotic twins with inflammatory bowel disease (dated by TCRdb to the late 2010s). Study-level background: The full study comprised around 30 monozygotic twin pairs: nine German pairs (four IBD-concordant, five IBD-discordant) and 19 IBD-discordant Danish pairs. The search for disease-associated traits relied mainly on comparing, within discordant pairs, IBD patients with their genetically identical healthy co-twins. Each individual had, on average, about 151 000 unique TCRalpha sequences and 181 000 unique TCRbeta sequences available for analysis. Points the paper makes about the study in general: Distinction between different T cell subtypes could not be achieved in the analysis. Compared with healthy twins, IBD patients had fewer clonotypes in common with other individuals, a difference most pronounced in patients showing signs of disease activity. Repertoire similarity did not differ between concordant and discordant twins, possibly due to limited statistical power. The results gave no support for a single strong signal or clonotype linked to IBD. Background noise and inter-individual variability may have been introduced into the repertoires by the differing immunosuppressive treatments among patients. Measured by the inverse Simpson index, TCRbeta repertoire diversity was lower in IBD patients than in their healthy co-twins.

Library preparation was by 5' RACE. Each TCR library was prepared from around 3,400 ng of total RNA. For each sample, cDNA synthesis with SMARTScribe reverse transcriptase was split into eight separate reactions. During cDNA synthesis, template switching introduced unique molecular identifiers that contained a 6-nucleotide sample barcode. Two nested PCRs of about 15 and 9 cycles amplified the TCRalpha and TCRbeta cDNA, and bead purification followed each PCR. Before amplification, the cDNA was both treated with uracil DNA-glycosylase and purified with the QIAquick PCR purification kit. The second PCR added Illumina TruSeq-compatible adapters along with sample-specific barcodes. TapeStation and Qubit were used to check library quality and concentration, and around 4.7 ng of each library was pooled. Sequencing of the pooled libraries was done on an Illumina HiSeq2500 single-index Rapid Run using custom sequencing primers and 2 x 100 bp reads. For the original study's pipeline: PCR and sequencing errors were corrected by UMI-based consensus assembly using MiGEC version 1.2.6. MiXCR version 2.1.1 was used to carry out V(D)J alignment, clonotype assembly and CDR3 extraction. To normalise gene usage, clonotype sharing and MAIT/NKT TCR abundance, the analysis used the top 1000, 10 000 and 20 000 clonotypes per sample. After downsampling to 27 000 UMIs, diversity was calculated as the inverse Simpson index using the vegan R package. Paired Mann-Whitney U tests were applied to discordant twin pairs, and Benjamini-Hochberg correction was used for multiple testing. The reads underwent TCRdb reprocessing, giving one record for each CDR3 protein sequence and no DNA. V and J calls and clone size were set by TCRdb, not the authors. The sample's table lists a count of a few hundred thousand distinct CDR3 sequences. The ten largest make up 5.5% to 6.5% of the sample.

From each donor, an approximately 2.4 ml peripheral blood sample was collected into PAXgene tubes and kept at -80 degrees C. Total RNA was isolated from whole blood with the PAXgene blood miRNA kit on an automated QIAcube, without T cell sorting. Peripheral blood from monozygotic twin pairs concordant or discordant for inflammatory bowel disease was subjected to deep TCRalpha and TCRbeta repertoire profiling with unique molecular barcoding. Smoking habits were recorded for all twin pairs, and individuals were classified as current, former or never smokers. Regarding this clonotype: The antigen this receptor binds is unknown.

The CDR3, from cysteine to phenylalanine, totals 14 residues. Only the protein sequence is given. Per the germline V gene, SGHTA is the CDR1 and FQGNSA is the CDR2. Sequenced sample: blood. The chain is encoded by TRBV7-2 joined to TRBJ2-7; absent DNA, TCRdb's TRBD1 call cannot be checked. This receptor was taken from a human donor with ulcerative colitis or Crohn's disease, or a healthy co-twin of an affected twin (not recorded which). CDR3 reads: CASSWDRKTGEQYF. The full variable domain, with segments outside the CDR3 supplied by the reference TRBV7-2 and TRBJ2-7 proteins, appears as GAGVSQSPSNKVTEKGKDVELRCDPISGHTALYWYRQSLGQGLEFLIYFQGNSAPDKSGLPSDRFSAERTGGSVSTLTIQRTQQEDSAVYLCASSWDRKTGEQYFGPGTRLTVT.